Presented here are 11 T cell receptor beta chains from one specimen sequenced in a study of T cell repertoires in ileal Crohn's disease. Clones were read by immunoSEQ multiplex PCR, and TCRdb kept only the in-frame ones, dropping some. Among some 10,000 clones listed, over 65% were seen once. Time point denoted: neoterminal ileum biopsy at postoperative endoscopy, about 6 months after surgery. Material for sequencing was ileal tissue. The receptors were sampled from an adult with Crohn's disease.

This chain connects TRBV19 to TRBJ1-1, with no clear D. Germline V gives CDR1 LNHDA, CDR2 SQIVND (reference sequence). V was pared by 1 base and J by 3 bases, with 9 bases between. The CDR3 has 14 residues. DNA of the CDR3: TGTGCCAGTAGTATAGTCAGCGGGGACACTGAAGCTTTCTTT. Its translation: CASSIVSGDTEAFF.

This chain connects TRBV6-6 to TRBJ2-7; D not certain. V was shortened by 2 bases and J by 5 bases, with 13 bases between the two germline ends. The CDR3 totals 14 residues. CDR1 and CDR2 (germline): MNHNY, SVGAGI (reference sequence). The CDR3 nucleotides are TGTGCCAGCAGTTACCACTTCTCAAGCGACGAGCAGTACTTC. Residues: CASSYHFSSDEQYF.

The count of this clone is one. This chain connects TRBV7-2 to TRBJ2-5, with 8 bases lining up with TRBD2. The J call is doubtful: the DNA matches TRBJ2-7 better. The CDR3 is 15 amino acids. CDR1 and CDR2 (germline): SGHTA, FQGNSA. The CDR3 DNA reads TGTGCCAGCAGCTCCGGGGGGGCCCGCTCCTACGAGCAGTACTTC. It specifies CASSSGGARSYEQYF.

The chain uses TRBV21-1 and TRBJ2-1; TRBD2 reflects the table's D call only, with no check against the DNA. TRBV21-1 is noted as a pseudogene. This CDR3 region has 16 residues. DNA for the CDR3: TGTGCCAGCAGCAAAAAAAGCCCGAGCTCCTACAATGAGCAGTTCTTC. Protein product: CASSKKSPSSYNEQFF.

The chain recombines TRBV28 with TRBJ2-5; 9 bases align to TRBD1. The germline V gene has CDR1 MDHEN and CDR2 SYDVKM. The CDR3 length is 17 residues. With V trimmed by 4 bases and J by 1 base, 10 bases remained unmatched. In nucleotides, the CDR3 is TGTGCCAGCAGTTCCCCCGGGACAGGGACAGTCCAAGAGACCCAGTACTTC. Residues: CASSSPGTGTVQETQYF. The variable domain in full, completed from reference TRBV28 and TRBJ2-5, reads DVKVTQSSRYLVKRTGEKVFLECVQDMDHENMFWYRQDPGLGLRLIYFSYDVKMKEKGDIPEGYSVSREKKERFSLILESASTNQTSMYLCASSSPGTGTVQETQYFGPGTRLLVL.

V usage is TRBV27 and J usage is TRBJ1-2; 9 nucleotides match TRBD1. The ends lost 4 bases at V and 5 bases at J; junction bases unmatched: 5. The germline V gene has CDR1 MNHEY and CDR2 SMNVEV (reference sequence). This CDR3 spans 14 amino acids. The DNA for the CDR3 is TGTGCCAGCAGTTCCGGACAGGGGTGGTATGGCTACACCTTC. Amino acids: CASSSGQGWYGYTF.

J is TRBJ1-3 and V is TRBV15; D call uncertain. CDR3 length: 11 residues. Trimming stripped 5 bases from V and 3 bases from J, with 2 bases between. Looked up from germline, CDR1 is LNHNV and CDR2 is YYDKDF (reference sequence). The CDR3 nucleotides are TGTGCCACCAGCCTTGGAAACACCATATATTTT. It translates to CATSLGNTIYF.

V is TRBV9 and J is TRBJ2-3, with 8 bases fitting TRBD2. CDR3 length: 15 amino acids. The germline V gene encodes CDR1 SGDLS and CDR2 YYNGEE. V trimming: 2 bases; J trimming: 2 bases; junction bases outside the gene matches: 4. The chain's CDR3 is CASSVSGGPTDTQYF. The CDR3 DNA is TGTGCCAGCAGCGTTTCGGGGGGGCCCACAGATACGCAGTATTTT. Full variable domain (rest looked up from reference TRBV9 and TRBJ2-3): DSGVTQTPKHLITATGQRVTLRCSPRSGDLSVYWYQQSLDQGLQFLIQYYNGEERAKGNILERFSAQQFPDLHSELNLSSLELGDSALYFCASSVSGGPTDTQYFGPGTRLTVL.

The chain combines TRBV2 with TRBJ1-1; D is unresolved. The CDR3 has 12 residues. Germline V gene sequence: CDR1 SNHLY, CDR2 FYNNEI. Trimming removed 8 bases at V and 0 bases at J, with 7 bases between. The CDR3 protein is CASFRVNTEAFF. CDR3 sequence (DNA): TGTGCCAGCTTCCGAGTGAACACTGAAGCTTTCTTT. Using reference TRBV2 and TRBJ1-1 for the parts outside the CDR3, the full variable domain is EPEVTQTPSHQVTQMGQEVILRCVPISNHLYFYWYRQILGQKVEFLVSFYNNEISEKSEIFDDQFSVERPDGSNFTLKIRSTKLEDSAMYFCASFRVNTEAFFGQGTRLTVV.

The V gene is TRBV28, the J gene TRBJ1-2, with D perhaps TRBD1 (6 bases). The CDR3 spans 13 residues. Trimming cost V 6 bases and J 5 bases, with 13 bases left between them. Germline CDR1 and CDR2: MDHEN and SYDVKM. The CDR3 loop is CASSSDRRYGYTF. CDR3 nucleotide sequence: TGTGCCAGCAGCTCCGACAGGAGATATGGCTACACCTTC.

The chain recombines TRBV6-1 with TRBJ2-3, with D possibly matching TRBD2 (5 bases). This CDR3 contains 16 residues. Trimming removed 2 bases at V and 3 bases at J, with 15 bases between. The V gene's germline CDR1 is MNHNS and CDR2 SASEGT. CDR3 sequence: CASSESGGGETDTQYF. The DNA of the CDR3 is TGTGCCAGCAGTGAAAGTGGTGGTGGGGAGACAGATACGCAGTATTTT.